Shown below are 25 T cell receptor beta chains from a single sample sequenced in a study of T cell responses to AZD1222 COVID-19 vaccine. The table came from immunoSEQ multiplex PCR; TCRdb's copy has only in-frame clones and leaves some out. The table lists 190,000 or so clones, around 93% of them singletons, with around 1% in the top ten. The specimen was peripheral blood, collected 28 days after the second AZD1222 dose. All receptors come from an adult who received the AZD1222 COVID-19 vaccine.

Only one count was recorded for this clone. The rearrangement joins TRBV19 to TRBJ1-5; a possible D gene is TRBD1 (5 bases). This CDR3 comprises 14 residues. The ends were cut back, 3 bases at V and 7 bases at J, with 13 bases in the middle. The V gene's germline CDR1 is LNHDA and CDR2 SQIVND (reference sequence). In DNA form, the CDR3 reads TGTGCCAGTAGTATGGGAGGGGTCAGGCAGCCCCAGCATTTT. It yields the protein CASSMGGVRQPQHF.

The J gene is TRBJ1-4, the V gene TRBV10-3; D may be TRBD1 (5 bases). The CDR3 contains 15 residues. V lost 0 bases to trimming and J lost 4 bases, with 9 bases between them. Germline CDR1 ENHRY, CDR2 SYGVKD. The CDR3 sequence: CAISESDSSNEKLFF. The CDR3 region has the DNA TGTGCCATCAGTGAGTCAGACAGCAGTAATGAAAAACTGTTTTTT.

This chain joins TRBV9 and TRBJ2-5, with a possible D match to TRBD1 (5 bases). Trimming left V 0 bases short and J 4 bases short, with 10 bases between. The length of the CDR3 is 14 residues. From germline, CDR1 is SGDLS and CDR2 YYNGEE. The CDR3 region is CASSVEAGRETQYF. CDR3 coding DNA: TGTGCCAGCAGCGTAGAGGCAGGGCGAGAGACCCAGTACTTC.

Only one count was recorded for this clone. The V call is TRBV6-5, the J call TRBJ2-7; 10 positions agree with TRBD1. Germline CDR1 is MNHEY and CDR2 is SVGAGI. The CDR3 covers 13 residues. Trimming at V came to 8 bases and at J to 7 bases, leaving 8 bases not matched to a gene. The CDR3 DNA reads TGTGCCAGCCTTTGGACAGGGGGAAATGAGCAGTACTTC. It translates to CASLWTGGNEQYF.

The chain has TRBV5-1 and TRBJ1-1; D not resolved. The CDR3 contains 11 residues. The V gene lost 3 bases and the J gene lost 8 bases, with 8 bases spanning the gap. Looked up from germline, CDR1 is SGHRS and CDR2 is YFSETQ. The CDR3 sequence: CASSSNHEAFF. Here the CDR3 DNA reads TGCGCCAGCAGCTCGAATCACGAAGCTTTCTTT. Supplemented by reference TRBV5-1 and TRBJ1-1, the full variable domain reads KAGVTQTPRYLIKTRGQQVTLSCSPISGHRSVSWYQQTPGQGLQFLFEYFSETQRNKGNFPGRFSGRQFSNSRSEMNVSTLELGDSALYLCASSSNHEAFFGQGTRLTVV.

This sequence joins TRBV11-2 and TRBJ2-1, with 9 positions matching TRBD2. The CDR3 is 15 amino acids. Trimming at V came to 5 bases and at J to 7 bases, leaving 9 bases not matched to a gene. Germline CDR1 reads SGHAT; CDR2 reads FQNNGV. The CDR3, as DNA: TGTGCCAGCAGCCCGGGGACTAGCTTTAGGAATGAGCAGTTCTTC. It encodes CASSPGTSFRNEQFF. Drawing the rest from reference TRBV11-2 and TRBJ2-1, the complete variable domain is EAGVAQSPRYKIIEKRQSVAFWCNPISGHATLYWYQQILGQGPKLLIQFQNNGVVDDSQLPKDRFSAERLKGVDSTLKIQPAKLEDSAVYLCASSPGTSFRNEQFFGPGTRLTVL.

CDR3 sequence: CAWSASSGGFNAPETQYF. In DNA, the CDR3 is TGTGCCTGGAGTGCTTCTAGCGGGGGGTTCAATGCGCCAGAGACCCAGTACTTC. V usage is TRBV30 and J usage is TRBJ2-5; 11 nucleotides agree with TRBD2. This CDR3 region has 18 residues. The V gene's germline CDR1 is GTSNPN and CDR2 SVGIG (reference sequence). V lost 1 base to trimming and J lost 4 bases; unmatched junction nucleotides: 14. Filled out from reference TRBV30 and TRBJ2-5, the complete variable domain reads SQTIHQWPATLVQPVGSPLSLECTVEGTSNPNLYWYRQAAGRGLQLLFYSVGIGQISSEVPQNLSASRPQDRQFILSSKKLLLSDSGFYLCAWSASSGGFNAPETQYFGPGTRLLVL.

The chain couples TRBV15 to TRBJ1-5; no reliable D call. Germline-derived CDR1 and CDR2 are LNHNV and YYDKDF (reference sequence). Trimming shortened V by 0 bases and J by 8 bases, and 14 bases separated the two germline ends. CDR3 length equals 15 residues. The DNA for the CDR3 is TGTGCCACCAGCAGAGATTCCGGGAAAGAGGAGCCCCAGCATTTT. Protein product: CATSRDSGKEEPQHF. Using reference TRBV15 and TRBJ1-5 for the parts outside the CDR3, the full variable domain is DAMVIQNPRYQVTQFGKPVTLSCSQTLNHNVMYWYQQKSSQAPKLLFHYYDKDFNNEADTPDNFQSRRPNTSFCFLDIRSPGLGDTAMYLCATSRDSGKEEPQHFGDGTRLSIL.

The rearrangement joins TRBV6-5 to TRBJ1-3; 10 bases are a match to TRBD1. V gave up 7 bases and J gave up 1 base; unmatched junction bases: 4. The CDR3 totals 15 residues. The germline V gene encodes CDR1 MNHEY and CDR2 SVGAGI. CDR3 residues: CASKPGQGSGNTIYF. CDR3 DNA: TGTGCCAGCAAACCGGGACAGGGGTCTGGAAACACCATATATTTT.

The J gene is TRBJ1-2, the V gene TRBV19, with 8 nucleotides matching TRBD1. CDR3 size: 13 residues. The V gene's germline CDR1 is LNHDA and CDR2 SQIVND (reference sequence). V trimming: 6 bases; J trimming: 4 bases; junction bases outside the gene matches: 4. The CDR3 loop is CASSQDRAYGYTF. CDR3 coding DNA: TGTGCCAGTAGCCAGGACAGGGCCTATGGCTACACCTTC. Drawing the rest from reference TRBV19 and TRBJ1-2, the complete variable domain is DGGITQSPKYLFRKEGQNVTLSCEQNLNHDAMYWYRQDPGQGLRLIYYSQIVNDFQKGDIAEGYSVSREKKESFPLTVTSAQKNPTAFYLCASSQDRAYGYTFGSGTRLTVV.

This rearrangement joins TRBV19 to TRBJ1-2; D ambiguous. CDR1 LNHDA and CDR2 SQIVND come from the germline V gene (reference sequence). V was clipped by 1 base and J by 1 base, with 4 bases between them. This CDR3 has 13 amino acids. CDR3: CASSIVINYGYTF. Written as DNA, the CDR3 is TGTGCCAGTAGTATAGTGATTAACTATGGCTACACCTTC.

V and J are TRBV6-5 and TRBJ1-5; TRBD1 agrees at 11 bases. This CDR3 is 15 amino acids long. The trim removed 4 bases at V and 4 bases at J, leaving 3 bases unmatched. Germline values: CDR1 MNHEY, CDR2 SVGAGI. The CDR3 coding sequence is TGTGCCAGCAGTTCCGGGACAGGGGGGAATCAGCCCCAGCATTTT. It specifies CASSSGTGGNQPQHF.

This chain connects TRBV19 to TRBJ2-6; D uncertain. The CDR3 runs 16 residues. Germline V gene data show CDR1 as LNHDA and CDR2 as SQIVND (reference sequence). Trimming shortened V by 3 bases and J by 2 bases, and 11 bases separated the two germline ends. CDR3 coding DNA: TGTGCCAGTAGTATCCTCTCAGAACCTGGGGCCAACGTCCTGACTTTC. Its protein product is CASSILSEPGANVLTF.

The rearrangement joins TRBV3-1 (or the pseudogene TRBV3-2) to TRBJ2-1; D unresolved. Germline V lookup: CDR1 LGHDT, CDR2 YNNKEL (reference sequence). The CDR3 covers 15 residues. The V end was cut by 1 base, the J end by 5 bases, with 12 bases between. The CDR3 coding sequence is TGTGCCAGCAGCCAAGGGGTGGCTGGAAACAATGAGCAGTTCTTC. Protein product: CASSQGVAGNNEQFF.

The chain joins TRBV2 to TRBJ1-6, with a tentative D call TRBD1 (5 bases). There are 13 residues in the CDR3. The V end was cut by 11 bases, the J end by 7 bases, with 15 bases between. The germline V gene encodes CDR1 SNHLY and CDR2 FYNNEI. CDR3 DNA: TGTGCCGGGTCACAGGATGAAAATTCACCCCTCCACTTT. It yields the protein CAGSQDENSPLHF.

The J gene is TRBJ1-2, the V gene TRBV29-1; possibly TRBD1 for D (5 bases). Germline assignment: CDR1 SQVTM and CDR2 ANQGSEA. The CDR3 is 12 residues long. The V gene lost 7 bases and the J gene lost 8 bases, with 17 bases spanning the gap. The CDR3 is CSAGVGAEGYTF. DNA of the CDR3: TGCAGCGCCGGAGTAGGGGCAGAGGGCTACACCTTC. The full variable domain, in which reference TRBV29-1 and TRBJ1-2 provide the parts outside the CDR3, is SAVISQKPSRDICQRGTSLTIQCQVDSQVTMMFWYRQQPGQSLTLIATANQGSEATYESGFVIDKFPISRPNLTFSTLTVSNMSPEDSSIYLCSAGVGAEGYTFGSGTRLTVV.

V usage is TRBV3-1 (or the pseudogene TRBV3-2) and J usage is TRBJ1-2; a possible D gene is TRBD1 (6 bases). The germline CDR1 and CDR2 sequences are LGHDT and YNNKEL (reference sequence). Trimming stripped 3 bases from V and 2 bases from J, with 10 bases between. The CDR3 has 14 residues. DNA for the CDR3: TGTGCCAGCAGCCAGACGGACAGCAACTATGGCTACACCTTC. Protein sequence: CASSQTDSNYGYTF.

The chain joins TRBV4-2 to TRBJ2-2; D is uncertain. Per the germline V gene, CDR1 is LGHNA and CDR2 is YNFKEQ. CDR3 length: 13 residues. V lost 4 bases and J lost 4, with 7 bases in between. The DNA of the CDR3 is TGTGCCAGCAGCCTTCAAAGCACCGGGGAGCTGTTTTTT. Encoded protein: CASSLQSTGELFF.

This rearrangement joins TRBV11-2 to TRBJ2-5; D call uncertain. Per the germline V gene, CDR1 is SGHAT and CDR2 is FQNNGV. The CDR3 is 16 residues long. V was cut by 4 bases and J by 3 bases, with 18 bases left in between. In DNA form, the CDR3 reads TGTGCCAGCAGCTCCTACCGAGTACGACCCGAAGAGACCCAGTACTTC. This gives the protein CASSSYRVRPEETQYF.

CDR3 bases: TGTGCCAGCTCACCACCGAGCAGCACAGATACGCAGTATTTT. This gives the protein CASSPPSSTDTQYF. V gene TRBV18 combines with J gene TRBJ2-3; D remains unclear. Germline CDR1 reads KGHSH; CDR2 reads LQKENI. Deletions cut 0 bases from V and 0 bases from J, with 4 bases between. CDR3 length: 14 amino acids.

The rearrangement links TRBV19 to TRBJ1-1; 7 positions match TRBD1. The V gene end was trimmed by 8 bases and the J gene end by 1 base; junction bases not matched to a gene: 7. This CDR3 has 14 amino acids. Germline CDR1 and CDR2: LNHDA and SQIVND (reference sequence). The chain's CDR3 is CASGSGTENTEAFF. DNA of the CDR3: TGTGCCAGTGGGAGTGGGACAGAGAACACTGAAGCTTTCTTT. The variable domain in full, completed from reference TRBV19 and TRBJ1-1, reads DGGITQSPKYLFRKEGQNVTLSCEQNLNHDAMYWYRQDPGQGLRLIYYSQIVNDFQKGDIAEGYSVSREKKESFPLTVTSAQKNPTAFYLCASGSGTENTEAFFGQGTRLTVV.

The chain combines TRBV11-2 with TRBJ1-4; D gene unclear. The CDR3 runs to 17 residues. Germline V gene lookup returns CDR1 SGHAT and CDR2 FQNNGV. V shed 1 base and J shed 8 bases, with 20 bases lying between them. In nucleotides, the CDR3 is TGTGCCAGCAGCTTAGTCAGGCGGTACGGGTCGTGGGAAAAACTGTTTTTT. Its translation is CASSLVRRYGSWEKLFF.

CDR3 nucleotides: TGTGCCAGCAGCCATATCAACAGGGGAGAGACTGAAGCTTTCTTT. The encoded protein is CASSHINRGETEAFF. This chain uses TRBV14 with TRBJ1-1; 7 bases match TRBD1. This CDR3 region has 15 residues. V trimming: 3 bases; J trimming: 5 bases; junction bases outside the gene matches: 9. CDR1 and CDR2 from the germline V gene are SGHDN and FVKESK.

This chain uses TRBV9 with TRBJ2-1; TRBD1 aligns across 7 bases. The V and J ends lost 3 bases and 8 bases, in that order; junction bases with no gene match: 11. Germline V CDR1 and CDR2: SGDLS, YYNGEE. The CDR3 has 15 amino acids. In DNA, the CDR3 is TGTGCCAGCAGCGATGCACAGGGGCGATCGTATGAGCAGTTCTTC. It yields the protein CASSDAQGRSYEQFF.

The chain combines TRBV5-1 with TRBJ2-7, with a tentative D call TRBD2 (6 bases). Germline V gene lookup returns CDR1 SGHRS and CDR2 YFSETQ. The CDR3 totals 14 residues. V was pared by 4 bases and J by 5 bases, with 16 bases between. In DNA, the CDR3 is TGCGCCAGCAGCCCGGGACTCCTTCCCAACGAGCAGTACTTC. Amino acids: CASSPGLLPNEQYF. The complete variable domain, with remaining parts taken from reference TRBV5-1 and TRBJ2-7, reads KAGVTQTPRYLIKTRGQQVTLSCSPISGHRSVSWYQQTPGQGLQFLFEYFSETQRNKGNFPGRFSGRQFSNSRSEMNVSTLELGDSALYLCASSPGLLPNEQYFGPGTRLTVT.